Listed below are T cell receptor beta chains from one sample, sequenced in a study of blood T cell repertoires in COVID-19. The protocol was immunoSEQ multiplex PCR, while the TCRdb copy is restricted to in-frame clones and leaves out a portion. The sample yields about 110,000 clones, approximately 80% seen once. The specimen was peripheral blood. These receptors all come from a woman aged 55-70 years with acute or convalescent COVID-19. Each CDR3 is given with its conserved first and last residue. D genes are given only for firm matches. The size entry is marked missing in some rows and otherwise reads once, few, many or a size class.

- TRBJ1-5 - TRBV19 CASSMGQYSNQPQHF TGTGCCAGTAGTATGGGGCAGTATAGCAATCAGCCCCAGCATTTT
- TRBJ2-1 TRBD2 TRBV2 CASSVPPSAGGRSYNEQFF TGTGCCAGCAGTGTACCCCCATCGGCGGGGGGGAGGTCCTACAATGAGCAGTTCTTC
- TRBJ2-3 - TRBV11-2 CASSYRSPTGDTQYF TGTGCCAGCAGCTACAGGTCGCCGACGGGAGATACGCAGTATTTT
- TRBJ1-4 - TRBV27 CASSLWETGEKLFF TGTGCCAGCAGTTTATGGGAGACGGGTGAAAAACTGTTTTTT
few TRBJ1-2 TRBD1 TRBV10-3 CAISEQGASMEGYTF TGTGCCATCAGTGAACAGGGGGCGTCGATGGAGGGCTACACCTTC
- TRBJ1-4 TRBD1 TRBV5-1 CASSGPGTGVNEKLFF TGCGCCAGCAGCGGCCCCGGGACAGGGGTAAATGAAAAACTGTTTTTT
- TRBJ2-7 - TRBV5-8 CASSLYRGTGEQYF TGTGCCAGCAGCTTGTATCGCGGGACGGGTGAGCAGTACTTC
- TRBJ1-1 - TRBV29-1 CSGRSGGTEAFF TGCAGCGGGCGGTCGGGGGGCACTGAAGCTTTCTTT
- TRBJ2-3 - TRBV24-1 CATSPGSPDTQYF TGTGCCACCAGTCCCGGGAGCCCAGATACGCAGTATTTT
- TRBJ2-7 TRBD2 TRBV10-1 CASSEAGGPGEQYF TGCGCCAGCAGTGAGGCGGGAGGGCCTGGCGAGCAGTACTTC
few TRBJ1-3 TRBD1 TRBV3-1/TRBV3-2 CASSPGQATSGNTIYF TGTGCCAGCAGCCCCGGACAGGCCACCTCTGGAAACACCATATATTTT
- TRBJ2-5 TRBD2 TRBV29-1 CSVPQAGLGLAGQETQYF TGCAGCGTTCCTCAGGCAGGGCTCGGACTAGCGGGACAAGAGACCCAGTACTTC
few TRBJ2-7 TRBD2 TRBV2 CASGTSPIYEQYF TGTGCCAGTGGGACTAGCCCCATCTACGAGCAGTACTTC
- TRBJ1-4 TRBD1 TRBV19 CASSRTGFNEKLFF TGTGCCAGTAGCAGGACAGGGTTCAATGAAAAACTGTTTTTT
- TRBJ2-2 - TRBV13 CASGRGGGVELFF TGTGCCAGCGGTCGGGGAGGCGGGGTCGAGCTGTTTTTT
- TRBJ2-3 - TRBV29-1 CSVWGGLTDTQYF TGCAGCGTTTGGGGGGGCCTCACAGATACGCAGTATTTT
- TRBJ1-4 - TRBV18 CASSQTATNEKLFF TGTGCCAGCTCACAGACAGCAACTAATGAAAAACTGTTTTTT
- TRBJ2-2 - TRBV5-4 CASSLSRVSGELFF TGTGCCAGCAGCTTGTCCAGGGTCTCCGGGGAGCTGTTTTTT
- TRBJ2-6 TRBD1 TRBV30 CAWSRDRSNSGANVLTF TGTGCCTGGAGCCGGGACAGGAGTAACTCTGGGGCCAACGTCCTGACTTTC
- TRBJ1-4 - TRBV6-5 CASSYLGDFGEKLFF TGTGCCAGCAGTTACTTAGGGGACTTCGGTGAAAAACTGTTTTTT
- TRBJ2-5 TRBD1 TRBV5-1 CASSIGQARETQYF TGCGCCAGCAGCATCGGACAGGCCCGAGAGACCCAGTACTTC
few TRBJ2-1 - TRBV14 CASSQVSVPSPGNEQFF TGTGCCAGCAGCCAAGTCTCGGTACCCTCCCCGGGGAATGAGCAGTTCTTC
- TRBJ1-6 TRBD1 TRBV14 CASSRGQGGNSPLHF TGTGCCAGCAGCCGCGGACAGGGCGGGAATTCACCCCTCCACTTT
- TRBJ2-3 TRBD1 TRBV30 CAWSVLGQTDTQYF TGTGCCTGGAGTGTATTGGGACAGACAGATACGCAGTATTTT
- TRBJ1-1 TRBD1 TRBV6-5 CASRTGATMNTEAFF TGTGCCAGCAGGACAGGGGCGACCATGAACACTGAAGCTTTCTTT
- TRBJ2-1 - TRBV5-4 CASSLGPGGEQFF TGTGCCAGCAGCCTGGGCCCCGGGGGTGAGCAGTTCTTC
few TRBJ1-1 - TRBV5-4 CASSLELVNTEAFF TGTGCCAGCAGCTTGGAACTGGTGAACACTGAAGCTTTCTTT
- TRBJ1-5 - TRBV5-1 CASSLDGQGWQPQHF TGCGCCAGCAGCTTGGATGGGCAGGGTTGGCAGCCCCAGCATTTT
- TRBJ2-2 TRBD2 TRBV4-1 CASSSRLAGGVDTGELFF TGCGCCAGCAGCTCCCGACTAGCGGGAGGTGTGGACACCGGGGAGCTGTTTTTT